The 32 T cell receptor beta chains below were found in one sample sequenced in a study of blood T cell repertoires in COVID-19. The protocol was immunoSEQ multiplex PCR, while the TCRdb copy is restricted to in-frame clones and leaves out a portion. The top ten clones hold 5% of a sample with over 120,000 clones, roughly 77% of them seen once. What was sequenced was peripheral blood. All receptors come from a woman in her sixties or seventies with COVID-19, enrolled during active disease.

The CDR3 protein is CASSYGRVGRDGYTF. CDR3 nucleotides: TGTGCCAGCAGTTACGGCAGGGTAGGAAGGGATGGCTACACCTTC. The rearrangement joins TRBV6-2 or TRBV6-3 to TRBJ1-2; TRBD1 is a possible D gene (5 bases). The CDR3 consists of 15 residues. Germline CDR1 MNHEY, CDR2 SVGEGT. V shed 2 bases and J shed 6 bases, with 16 bases lying between them.

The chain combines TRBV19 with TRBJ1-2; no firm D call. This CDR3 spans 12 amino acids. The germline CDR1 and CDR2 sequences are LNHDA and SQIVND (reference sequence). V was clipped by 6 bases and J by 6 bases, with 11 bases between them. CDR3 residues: CASSPHSHGYTF. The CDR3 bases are TGTGCCAGTAGCCCCCACAGTCATGGCTACACCTTC.

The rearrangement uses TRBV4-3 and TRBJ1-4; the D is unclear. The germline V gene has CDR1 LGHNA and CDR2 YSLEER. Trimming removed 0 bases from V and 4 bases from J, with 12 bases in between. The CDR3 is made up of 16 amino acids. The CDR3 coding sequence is TGCGCCAGCAGCCAAGATCTTTTGCCGGTTAATGAAAAACTGTTTTTT. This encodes CASSQDLLPVNEKLFF.

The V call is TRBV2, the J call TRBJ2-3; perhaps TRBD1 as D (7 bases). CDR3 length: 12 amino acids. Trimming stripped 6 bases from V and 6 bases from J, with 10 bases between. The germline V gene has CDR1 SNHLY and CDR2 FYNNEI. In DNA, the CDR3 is TGTGCCAGCAGCCCAGGGGGGGATACGCAGTATTTT. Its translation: CASSPGGDTQYF.

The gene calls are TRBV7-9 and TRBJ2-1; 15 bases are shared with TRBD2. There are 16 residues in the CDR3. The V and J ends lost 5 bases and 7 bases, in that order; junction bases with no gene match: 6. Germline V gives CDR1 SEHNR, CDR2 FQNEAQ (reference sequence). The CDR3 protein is CASSPWTSGGANEQFF. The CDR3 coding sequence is TGTGCCAGCAGCCCCTGGACTAGCGGGGGGGCGAATGAGCAGTTCTTC.

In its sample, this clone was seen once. The CDR3 DNA is TGTGCCTGGAGTTCTCAGGGTGGAGTAAGCTACACCTTC. Translating gives CAWSSQGGVSYTF. This chain uses TRBV30 with TRBJ1-2; D is perhaps TRBD1 (5 bases). The CDR3 runs 13 residues. V was shortened by 2 bases and J by 9 bases, with 16 bases between the two germline ends. Germline assignment: CDR1 GTSNPN and CDR2 SVGIG (reference sequence).

DNA for the CDR3: TGTGCCAGCAGGAGGGAAAGGCCCTCTACCCTCCTGAACACTGAAGCTTTCTTT. It yields the protein CASRRERPSTLLNTEAFF. The chain employs TRBV27 and TRBJ1-1; D is undetermined. The CDR3 loop spans 18 amino acids. Trimming cost V 6 bases and J 0 bases, with 23 bases left between them. The germline V gene encodes CDR1 MNHEY and CDR2 SMNVEV (reference sequence).

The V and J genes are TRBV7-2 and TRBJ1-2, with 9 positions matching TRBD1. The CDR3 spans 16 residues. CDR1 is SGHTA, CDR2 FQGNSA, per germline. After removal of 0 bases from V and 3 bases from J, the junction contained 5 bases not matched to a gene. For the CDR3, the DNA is TGTGCCAGCAGCTTAGCCCCACAGGGGGCGTACTATGGCTACACCTTC. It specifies CASSLAPQGAYYGYTF. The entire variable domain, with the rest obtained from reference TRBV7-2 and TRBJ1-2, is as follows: GAGVSQSPSNKVTEKGKDVELRCDPISGHTALYWYRQSLGQGLEFLIYFQGNSAPDKSGLPSDRFSAERTGGSVSTLTIQRTQQEDSAVYLCASSLAPQGAYYGYTFGSGTRLTVV.

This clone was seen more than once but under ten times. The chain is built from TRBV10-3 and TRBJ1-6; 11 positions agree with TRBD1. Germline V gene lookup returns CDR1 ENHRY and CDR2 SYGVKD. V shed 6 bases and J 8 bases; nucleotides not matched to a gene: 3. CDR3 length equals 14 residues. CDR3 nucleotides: TGTGCCATCAGGGAGGGACAGGGGGATTCACCCCTCCACTTT. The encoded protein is CAIREGQGDSPLHF.

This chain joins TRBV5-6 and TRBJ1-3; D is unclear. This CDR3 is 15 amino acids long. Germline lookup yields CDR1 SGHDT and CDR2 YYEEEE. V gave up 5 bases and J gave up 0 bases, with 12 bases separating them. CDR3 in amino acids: CASSPVTGSGNTIYF. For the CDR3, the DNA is TGTGCCAGCAGTCCCGTCACCGGCTCTGGAAACACCATATATTTT.

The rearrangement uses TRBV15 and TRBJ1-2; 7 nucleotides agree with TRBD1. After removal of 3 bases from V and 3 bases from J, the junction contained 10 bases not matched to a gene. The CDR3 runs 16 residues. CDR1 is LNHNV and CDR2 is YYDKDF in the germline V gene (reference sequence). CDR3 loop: CATSRDRDSKYYGYTF. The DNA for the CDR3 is TGTGCCACCAGCAGGGATCGGGACAGCAAGTACTATGGCTACACCTTC.

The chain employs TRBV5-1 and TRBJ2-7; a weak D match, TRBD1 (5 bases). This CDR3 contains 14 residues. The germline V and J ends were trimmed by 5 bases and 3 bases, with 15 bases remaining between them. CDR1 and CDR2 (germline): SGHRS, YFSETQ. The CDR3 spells CASRLDMSNYEQYF. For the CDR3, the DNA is TGCGCCAGCAGACTGGACATGTCCAACTACGAGCAGTACTTC.

The CDR3 sequence is CSARTASSGNTIYF. The CDR3 DNA is TGCAGCGCTCGGACAGCGAGCTCTGGAAACACCATATATTTT. V is TRBV29-1 and J is TRBJ1-3, with D maybe TRBD1 (6 bases). Trimming removed 7 bases from V and 0 bases from J, with 13 bases in between. Germline CDR1 is SQVTM and CDR2 is ANQGSEA. CDR3 length: 14 amino acids. Complete variable domain (other parts from reference TRBV29-1 and TRBJ1-3): SAVISQKPSRDICQRGTSLTIQCQVDSQVTMMFWYRQQPGQSLTLIATANQGSEATYESGFVIDKFPISRPNLTFSTLTVSNMSPEDSSIYLCSARTASSGNTIYFGEGSWLTVV.

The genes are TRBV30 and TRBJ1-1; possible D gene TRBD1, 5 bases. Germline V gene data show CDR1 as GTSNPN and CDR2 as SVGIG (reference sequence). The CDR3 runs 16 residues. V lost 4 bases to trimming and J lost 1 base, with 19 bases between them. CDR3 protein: CAWIPEGRATNTEAFF. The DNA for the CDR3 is TGTGCCTGGATCCCTGAGGGGAGGGCGACGAACACTGAAGCTTTCTTT.

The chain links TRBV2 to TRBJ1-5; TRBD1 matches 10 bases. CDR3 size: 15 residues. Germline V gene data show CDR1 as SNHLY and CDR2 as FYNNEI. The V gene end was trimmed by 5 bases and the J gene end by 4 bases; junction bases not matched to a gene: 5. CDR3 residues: CASSSAGQGNQPQHF. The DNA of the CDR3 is TGTGCCAGCAGTTCCGCGGGACAGGGGAATCAGCCCCAGCATTTT.

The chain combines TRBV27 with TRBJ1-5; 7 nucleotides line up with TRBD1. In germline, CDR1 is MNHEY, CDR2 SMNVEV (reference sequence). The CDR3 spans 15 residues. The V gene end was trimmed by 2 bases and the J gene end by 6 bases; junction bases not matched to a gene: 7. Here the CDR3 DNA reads TGTGCCAGCAGTTTAAGACAGGGTATCGGTCAGCCCCAGCATTTT. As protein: CASSLRQGIGQPQHF.

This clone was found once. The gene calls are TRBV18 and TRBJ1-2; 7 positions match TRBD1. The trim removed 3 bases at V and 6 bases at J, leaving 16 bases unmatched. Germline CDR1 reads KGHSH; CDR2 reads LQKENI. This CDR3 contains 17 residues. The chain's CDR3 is CASSPTSFWTGQDGYTF. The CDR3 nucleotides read TGTGCCAGCTCACCCACCTCGTTCTGGACAGGCCAGGATGGCTACACCTTC.

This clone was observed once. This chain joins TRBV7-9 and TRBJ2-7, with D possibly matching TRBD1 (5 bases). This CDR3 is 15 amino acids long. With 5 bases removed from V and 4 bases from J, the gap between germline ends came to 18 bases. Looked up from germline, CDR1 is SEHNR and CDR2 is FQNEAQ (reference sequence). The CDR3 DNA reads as TGTGCCAGCAGCCAAGTATCGGCAGGGAAGTACGAGCAGTACTTC. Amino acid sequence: CASSQVSAGKYEQYF.

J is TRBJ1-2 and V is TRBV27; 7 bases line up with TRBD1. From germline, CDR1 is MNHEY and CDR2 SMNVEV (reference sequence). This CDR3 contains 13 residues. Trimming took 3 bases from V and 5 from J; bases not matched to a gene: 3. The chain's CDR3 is CASSFGRGYGYTF. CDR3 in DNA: TGTGCCAGCAGTTTCGGCAGGGGGTATGGCTACACCTTC.

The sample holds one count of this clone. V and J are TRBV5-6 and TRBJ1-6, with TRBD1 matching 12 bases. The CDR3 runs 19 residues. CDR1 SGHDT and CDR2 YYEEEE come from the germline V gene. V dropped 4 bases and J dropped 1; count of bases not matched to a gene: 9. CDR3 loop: CASSGPGQGAASYNSPLHF. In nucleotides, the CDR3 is TGTGCCAGCAGCGGTCCGGGACAGGGGGCTGCATCCTATAATTCACCCCTCCACTTT.

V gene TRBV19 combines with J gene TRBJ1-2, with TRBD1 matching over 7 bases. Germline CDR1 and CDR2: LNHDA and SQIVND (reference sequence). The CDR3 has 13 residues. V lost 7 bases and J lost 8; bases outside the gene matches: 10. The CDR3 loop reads CASIGTARRGYTF. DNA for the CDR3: TGTGCCAGTATTGGGACAGCCCGAAGGGGCTACACCTTC.

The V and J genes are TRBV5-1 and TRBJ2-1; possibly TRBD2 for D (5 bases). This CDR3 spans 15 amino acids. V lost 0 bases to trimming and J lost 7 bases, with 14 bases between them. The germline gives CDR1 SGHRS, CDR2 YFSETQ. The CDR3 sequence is CASSLEPPRGNEQFF. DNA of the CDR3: TGCGCCAGCAGCTTGGAACCACCCAGAGGGAATGAGCAGTTCTTC.

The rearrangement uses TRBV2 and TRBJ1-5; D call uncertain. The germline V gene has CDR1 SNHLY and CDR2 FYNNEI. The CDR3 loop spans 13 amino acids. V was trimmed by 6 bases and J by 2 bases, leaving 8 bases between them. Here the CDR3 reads CASRKEGNQPQHF. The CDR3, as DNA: TGTGCCAGCAGGAAAGAGGGCAATCAGCCCCAGCATTTT. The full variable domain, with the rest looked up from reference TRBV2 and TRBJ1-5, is EPEVTQTPSHQVTQMGQEVILRCVPISNHLYFYWYRQILGQKVEFLVSFYNNEISEKSEIFDDQFSVERPDGSNFTLKIRSTKLEDSAMYFCASRKEGNQPQHFGDGTRLSIL.

The CDR3 loop is CATLPFLYSNQPQHF. DNA of the CDR3: TGTGCCACCCTCCCGTTTTTATATAGCAATCAGCCCCAGCATTTT. The V and J genes are TRBV19 and TRBJ1-5; D remains unclear. The germline V gene has CDR1 LNHDA and CDR2 SQIVND (reference sequence). The CDR3 has 15 amino acids. Trimming shortened V by 10 bases and J by 0 bases, and 16 bases separated the two germline ends.

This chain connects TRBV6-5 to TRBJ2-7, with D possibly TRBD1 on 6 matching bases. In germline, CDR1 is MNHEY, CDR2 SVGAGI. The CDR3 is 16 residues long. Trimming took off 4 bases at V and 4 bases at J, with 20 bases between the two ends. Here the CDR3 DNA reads TGTGCCAGCAGTTCCTACTCAGGGGATTTTGGATACGAGCAGTACTTC. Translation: CASSSYSGDFGYEQYF.

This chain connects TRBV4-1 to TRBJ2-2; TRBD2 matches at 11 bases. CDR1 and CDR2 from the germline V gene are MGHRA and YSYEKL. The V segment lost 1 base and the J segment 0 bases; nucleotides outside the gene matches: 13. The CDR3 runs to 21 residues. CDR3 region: CASSQATSLPSGGPNTGELFF. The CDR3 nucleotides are TGCGCCAGCAGCCAAGCCACGTCCCTTCCTAGCGGGGGGCCGAACACCGGGGAGCTGTTTTTT.

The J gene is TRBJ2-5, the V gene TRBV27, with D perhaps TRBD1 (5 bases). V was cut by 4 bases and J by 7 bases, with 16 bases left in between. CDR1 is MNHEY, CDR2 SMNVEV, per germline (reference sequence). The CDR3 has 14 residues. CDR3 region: CASSSSGPQGTQYF. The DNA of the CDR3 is TGTGCCAGCAGTTCCTCAGGACCGCAGGGGACCCAGTACTTC.

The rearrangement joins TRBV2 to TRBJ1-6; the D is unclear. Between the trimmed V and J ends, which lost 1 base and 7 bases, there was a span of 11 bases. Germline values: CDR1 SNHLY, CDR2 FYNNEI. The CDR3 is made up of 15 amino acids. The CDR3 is CASSEVKRQNSPLHF. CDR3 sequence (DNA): TGTGCCAGCAGTGAAGTCAAACGTCAGAATTCACCCCTCCACTTT.

CDR3 amino acids: CASSFGGPGGSGNTIYF. CDR3 DNA: TGTGCCAGCAGCTTCGGTGGACCAGGGGGCTCTGGAAACACCATATATTTT. V usage is TRBV7-2 and J usage is TRBJ1-3; 7 bases are shared with TRBD1. The CDR3 loop spans 17 amino acids. Germline CDR1 reads SGHTA; CDR2 reads FQGNSA. The J segment lost 0 bases and the V segment lost 3 bases, leaving 8 bases of the junction unmatched.

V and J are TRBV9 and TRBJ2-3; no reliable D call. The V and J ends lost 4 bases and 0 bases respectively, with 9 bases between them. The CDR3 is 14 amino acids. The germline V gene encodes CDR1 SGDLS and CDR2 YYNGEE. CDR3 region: CASSPLSSTDTQYF. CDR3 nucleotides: TGTGCCAGCAGCCCTCTATCAAGCACAGATACGCAGTATTTT. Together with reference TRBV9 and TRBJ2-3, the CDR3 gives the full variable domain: DSGVTQTPKHLITATGQRVTLRCSPRSGDLSVYWYQQSLDQGLQFLIQYYNGEERAKGNILERFSAQQFPDLHSELNLSSLELGDSALYFCASSPLSSTDTQYFGPGTRLTVL.

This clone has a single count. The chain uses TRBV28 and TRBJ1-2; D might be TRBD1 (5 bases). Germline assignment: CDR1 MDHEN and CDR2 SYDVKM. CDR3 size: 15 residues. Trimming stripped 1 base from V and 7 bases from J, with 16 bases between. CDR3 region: CASSLLAGQLFGYTF. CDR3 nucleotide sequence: TGTGCCAGCAGTTTATTGGCAGGGCAGTTGTTTGGCTACACCTTC.

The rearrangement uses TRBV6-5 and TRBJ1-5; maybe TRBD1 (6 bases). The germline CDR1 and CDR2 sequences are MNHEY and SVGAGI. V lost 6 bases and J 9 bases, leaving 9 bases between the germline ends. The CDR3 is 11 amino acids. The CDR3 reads CASRGGRPQHF. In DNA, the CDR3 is TGTGCCAGCAGAGGGGGTAGGCCCCAGCATTTT.